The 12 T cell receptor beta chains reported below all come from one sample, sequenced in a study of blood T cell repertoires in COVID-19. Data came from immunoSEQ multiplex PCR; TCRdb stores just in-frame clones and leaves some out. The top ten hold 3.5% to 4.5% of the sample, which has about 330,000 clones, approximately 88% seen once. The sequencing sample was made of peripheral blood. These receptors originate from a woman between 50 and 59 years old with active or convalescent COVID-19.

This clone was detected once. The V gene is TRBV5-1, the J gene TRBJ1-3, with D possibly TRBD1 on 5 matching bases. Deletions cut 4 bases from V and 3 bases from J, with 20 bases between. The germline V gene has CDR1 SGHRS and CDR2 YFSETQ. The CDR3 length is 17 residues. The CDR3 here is CASSPEGRERFGNTIYF. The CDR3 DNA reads TGCGCCAGCAGCCCGGAGGGCAGGGAGAGGTTTGGAAACACCATATATTTT.

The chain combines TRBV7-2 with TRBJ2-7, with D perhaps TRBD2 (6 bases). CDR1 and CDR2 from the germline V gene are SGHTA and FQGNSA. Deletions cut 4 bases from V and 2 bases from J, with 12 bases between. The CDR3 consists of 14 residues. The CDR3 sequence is CASSSRPGAYEQYF. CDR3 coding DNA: TGTGCCAGCAGCTCGCGGCCGGGAGCCTACGAGCAGTACTTC. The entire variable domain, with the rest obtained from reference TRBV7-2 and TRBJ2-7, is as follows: GAGVSQSPSNKVTEKGKDVELRCDPISGHTALYWYRQSLGQGLEFLIYFQGNSAPDKSGLPSDRFSAERTGGSVSTLTIQRTQQEDSAVYLCASSSRPGAYEQYFGPGTRLTVT.

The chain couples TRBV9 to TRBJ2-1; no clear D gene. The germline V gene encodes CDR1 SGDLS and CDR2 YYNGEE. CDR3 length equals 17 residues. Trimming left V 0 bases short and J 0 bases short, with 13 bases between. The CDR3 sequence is CASSVDSGYASYNEQFF. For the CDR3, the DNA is TGTGCCAGCAGCGTAGACAGTGGGTATGCCTCCTACAATGAGCAGTTCTTC.

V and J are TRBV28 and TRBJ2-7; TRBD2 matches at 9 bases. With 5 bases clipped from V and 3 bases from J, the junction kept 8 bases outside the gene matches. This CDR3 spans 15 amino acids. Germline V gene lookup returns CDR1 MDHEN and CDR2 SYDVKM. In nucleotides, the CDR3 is TGTGCCAGCAGTCCCGCTAGCGGGACTTACTACGAGCAGTACTTC. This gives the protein CASSPASGTYYEQYF.

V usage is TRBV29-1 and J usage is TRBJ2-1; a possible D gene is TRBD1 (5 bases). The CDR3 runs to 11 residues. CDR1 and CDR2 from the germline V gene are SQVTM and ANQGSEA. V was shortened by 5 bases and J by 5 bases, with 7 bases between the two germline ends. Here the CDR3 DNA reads TGCAGCGTTACAGGACACAATGAGCAGTTCTTC. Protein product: CSVTGHNEQFF.

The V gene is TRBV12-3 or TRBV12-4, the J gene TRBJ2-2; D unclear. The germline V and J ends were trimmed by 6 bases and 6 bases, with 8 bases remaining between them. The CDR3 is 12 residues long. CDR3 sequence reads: CASSEWPGELFF. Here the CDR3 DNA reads TGTGCCAGCAGCGAATGGCCCGGGGAGCTGTTTTTT.

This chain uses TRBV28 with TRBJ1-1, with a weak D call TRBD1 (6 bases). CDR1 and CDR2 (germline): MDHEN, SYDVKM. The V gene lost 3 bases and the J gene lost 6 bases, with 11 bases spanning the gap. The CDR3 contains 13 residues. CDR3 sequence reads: CASSLARGSEAFF. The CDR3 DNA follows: TGTGCCAGCAGTTTGGCTAGGGGGTCTGAAGCTTTCTTT.

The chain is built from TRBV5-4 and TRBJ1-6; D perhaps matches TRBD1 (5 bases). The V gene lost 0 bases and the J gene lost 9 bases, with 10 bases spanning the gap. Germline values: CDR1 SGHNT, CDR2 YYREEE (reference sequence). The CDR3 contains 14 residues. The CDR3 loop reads CASSLDGGGSPLHF. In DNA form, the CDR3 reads TGTGCCAGCAGCTTGGATGGGGGAGGTTCACCCCTCCACTTT.

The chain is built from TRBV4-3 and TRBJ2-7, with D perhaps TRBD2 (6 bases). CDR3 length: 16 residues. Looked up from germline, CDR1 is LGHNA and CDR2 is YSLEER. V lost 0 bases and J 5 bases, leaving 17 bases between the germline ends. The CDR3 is CASSQDGRPLADEQYF. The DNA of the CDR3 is TGCGCCAGCAGCCAAGACGGCAGGCCTTTAGCGGACGAGCAGTACTTC.

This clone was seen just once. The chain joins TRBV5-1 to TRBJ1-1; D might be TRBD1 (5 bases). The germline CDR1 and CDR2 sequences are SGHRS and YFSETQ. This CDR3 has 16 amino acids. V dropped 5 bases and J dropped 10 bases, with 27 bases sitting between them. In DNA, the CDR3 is TGCGCCAGCAGTCCCCTGTCCCAGGGAAAATCGTCGGGAGCTTTCTTT. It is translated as CASSPLSQGKSSGAFF.

As DNA, the CDR3 is TGTGCCAGCCAAAGGGCGGGTGAAAAACTGTTTTTT. It translates to CASQRAGEKLFF. V usage is TRBV6-5 and J usage is TRBJ1-4; D gene unclear. Germline-derived CDR1 and CDR2 are MNHEY and SVGAGI. Trimming cost V 8 bases and J 7 bases, with 11 bases left between them. The CDR3 spans 12 residues.

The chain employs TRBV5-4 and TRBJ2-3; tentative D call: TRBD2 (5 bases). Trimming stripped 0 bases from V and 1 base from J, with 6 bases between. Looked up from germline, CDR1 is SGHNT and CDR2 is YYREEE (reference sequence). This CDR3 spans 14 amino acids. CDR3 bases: TGTGCCAGCAGCTTGGCCGGGGGCACAGATACGCAGTATTTT. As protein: CASSLAGGTDTQYF.